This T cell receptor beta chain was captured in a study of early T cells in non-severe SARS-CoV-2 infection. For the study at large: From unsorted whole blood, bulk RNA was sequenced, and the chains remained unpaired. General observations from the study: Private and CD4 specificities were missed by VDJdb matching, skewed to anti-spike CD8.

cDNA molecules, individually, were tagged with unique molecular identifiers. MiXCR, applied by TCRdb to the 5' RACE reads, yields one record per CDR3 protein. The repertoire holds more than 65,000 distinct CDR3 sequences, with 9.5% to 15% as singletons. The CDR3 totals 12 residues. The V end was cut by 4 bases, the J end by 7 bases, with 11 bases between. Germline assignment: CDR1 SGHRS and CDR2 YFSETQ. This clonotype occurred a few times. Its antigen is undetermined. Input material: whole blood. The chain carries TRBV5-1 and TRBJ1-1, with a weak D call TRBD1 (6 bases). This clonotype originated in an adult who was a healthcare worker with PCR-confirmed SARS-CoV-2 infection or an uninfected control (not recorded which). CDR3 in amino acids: CASSGTPGEAFF. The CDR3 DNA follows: TGCGCCAGCAGCGGGACACCAGGTGAAGCTTTCTTT. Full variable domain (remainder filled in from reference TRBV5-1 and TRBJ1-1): KAGVTQTPRYLIKTRGQQVTLSCSPISGHRSVSWYQQTPGQGLQFLFEYFSETQRNKGNFPGRFSGRQFSNSRSEMNVSTLELGDSALYLCASSGTPGEAFFGQGTRLTVV.